This T cell receptor beta chain was sequenced during a study of HIV-infected children after antiretroviral therapy interruption. Overall study context: For the interruption arm, samples span week 0 through about 3 years after study end.

CDR1 is MDHEN, CDR2 SYDVKM, per germline. The length of the CDR3 is 15 residues. Trimming removed 8 bases from V and 4 bases from J; junction bases left unmatched: 11. Worth noting for this clonotype: This may come from a read error, since a much larger clone is one base off.

RNA-based 3' RACE libraries used unique molecular identifiers. Via MiXCR, TCRdb re-called the 3' RACE reads, giving one row per CDR3 protein. Of approximately 95,000 distinct CDR3 sequences listed, approximately 6.9% are singletons. The sample's treatment: PENTA 11 planned treatment interruption arm or continuous ART arm. Samples needed at least 5 million viable cryopreserved PBMCs. From thawed PBMCs, naive CD4+ CD45RA+ CD45RO- T cells were sorted. The source was CD45RA+ CD4+ T cells from PBMCs, pooled from several time points, collected from a donor given antiretroviral therapy, either interrupted or continuous. As to subset: naive CD4+ CD45RA+ CD45RO- T cells. The source of this sequence is a pool of human donors with HIV. The rearrangement uses TRBV28 and TRBJ2-3; 8 bases match TRBD2. As DNA, the CDR3 is TGTGCCAGCGGTCCCAGCGGGAGTGGGTCAGATACGCAGTATTTT. Its translation: CASGPSGSGSDTQYF.